Listed below are T cell receptor beta chains from one sample, sequenced in a study of shared clonotypes between healthy human individuals. Only in-frame clones appear in the TCRdb table, and some are missing; sequencing was by immunoSEQ multiplex PCR. The sample contains some 790,000 clones, about two thirds of which appear only once. Input material: memory CD4+ T cells sorted from blood. The receptors were gathered from a woman aged 25-40 years in good health. The CDR3 runs from the conserved cysteine through the conserved F or W. A D gene is named only where the DNA matches it firmly. Clone size is given for some rows only: seen once, a few or many times, or a class if the clone is expanded.

j_gene | v_gene | d_gene | abundance | CDR3aa | CDR3nt
TRBJ2-1 | TRBV15 | - | - | CATSRDRMGSDLPFF | TGTGCCACCAGCAGAGACCGGATGGGATCAGATTTGCCTTTCTTC
TRBJ2-1 | TRBV5-6 | - | - | CASSLGGNSYNEQFF | TGTGCCAGCAGCTTAGGCGGAAACTCCTACAATGAGCAGTTCTTC
TRBJ1-5 | TRBV19 | TRBD1 | - | CASRQGASNQPQHF | TGTGCCAGTAGACAGGGGGCAAGCAATCAGCCCCAGCATTTT
TRBJ2-2 | TRBV5-1 | TRBD2 | - | CASSLVSSGRPGELFF | TGCGCCAGCAGCTTGGTGTCTAGCGGGAGGCCCGGGGAGCTGTTTTTT
TRBJ1-5 | TRBV27 | - | - | CASRPSGLDQPQHF | TGTGCCAGCAGGCCCTCGGGATTGGATCAGCCCCAGCATTTT
TRBJ1-2 | TRBV4-1 | TRBD1 | few | CASSQGDSFNYGYTF | TGCGCCAGCAGCCAAGGGGACAGCTTTAACTATGGCTACACCTTC
TRBJ2-6 | TRBV5-5 | - | - | CASSFMNRASSGANVLTF | TGTGCCAGCAGCTTCATGAACAGGGCGAGCTCTGGGGCCAACGTCCTGACTTTC
TRBJ1-5 | TRBV7-2 | TRBD1 | - | CASSLAATGGHQPQHF | TGTGCCAGCAGCTTAGCGGCTACAGGGGGCCATCAGCCCCAGCATTTT
TRBJ1-1 | TRBV7-8 | - | - | CASSKRGVGTEAFF | TGTGCCAGCAGCAAGCGGGGGGTGGGCACTGAAGCTTTCTTT
TRBJ2-7 | TRBV6-6 | - | - | CASSPGTPGGEQYF | TGTGCCAGCAGCCCCGGGACCCCCGGGGGAGAGCAGTACTTC
TRBJ2-4 | TRBV19 | TRBD2 | - | CASSSTSGRAKNIQYF | TGTGCCAGTAGTAGTACTAGCGGGAGGGCCAAAAACATTCAGTACTTC
TRBJ1-5 | TRBV28 | TRBD1 | - | CASSSEGQELNQPQHF | TGTGCCAGCAGTTCCGAGGGACAGGAGCTCAATCAGCCCCAGCATTTT
TRBJ2-7 | TRBV28 | TRBD2 | - | CASSIPLAGATSYEQYF | TGTGCCAGCAGTATCCCACTAGCGGGAGCCACCTCCTACGAGCAGTACTTC
TRBJ1-2 | TRBV2 | - | - | CASSGISDPNYGYTF | TGTGCCAGCAGTGGGATCAGCGACCCTAACTATGGCTACACCTTC
TRBJ2-2 | TRBV28 | - | - | CASSPASWGTGELFF | TGTGCCAGCAGCCCTGCTAGCTGGGGCACCGGGGAGCTGTTTTTT
TRBJ2-2 | TRBV27 | - | - | CASRRQGNTGELFF | TGTGCCAGCAGGAGGCAGGGAAACACCGGGGAGCTGTTTTTT
TRBJ1-4 | TRBV4-1 | TRBD1 | few | CASQPGQGRPGNEKLFF | TGCGCCAGTCAACCGGGACAGGGGCGTCCCGGTAATGAAAAACTGTTTTTT
TRBJ1-2 | TRBV7-2 | TRBD1 | few | CASSIPGQPGYTF | TGTGCCAGCAGCATCCCGGGACAGCCGGGCTACACCTTC
TRBJ2-5 | TRBV4-2 | TRBD2 | few | CASSPTSGRQTQYF | TGTGCCAGCAGCCCGACTAGCGGGAGGCAGACCCAGTACTTC
TRBJ2-3 | TRBV19 | - | - | CASSTRGTDTQYF | TGTGCCAGTAGTACTAGAGGCACAGATACGCAGTATTTT
TRBJ2-7 | TRBV5-4 | - | - | CASSFFGNSGHSYEQYF | TGTGCCAGCAGCTTCTTCGGTAATAGCGGCCACTCCTACGAGCAGTACTTC
TRBJ2-3 | TRBV5-1 | TRBD2 | - | CASSLVPSGMETTDTQYF | TGCGCCAGCAGCTTGGTCCCTAGCGGGATGGAAACCACAGATACGCAGTATTTT
TRBJ2-1 | TRBV5-1 | - | - | CASSLSGSYNEQFF | TGCGCCAGCAGCTTGTCCGGGAGCTACAATGAGCAGTTCTTC
TRBJ1-4 | TRBV5-8 | - | - | CASSLVAEKFF | TGTGCCAGCAGCTTGGTGGCCGAGAAGTTTTTT
TRBJ1-1 | TRBV19 | - | - | CASSIRDTTEAFF | TGTGCCAGTAGTATTAGGGATACCACTGAAGCTTTCTTT
TRBJ2-3 | TRBV7-3 | - | - | CASSLGITDTQYF | TGTGCCAGCAGCTTAGGAATCACAGATACGCAGTATTTT
TRBJ2-7 | TRBV11-2 | TRBD2 | many | CASSETSGRAGEQYF | TGTGCCAGCAGCGAAACTAGCGGGAGGGCCGGCGAGCAGTACTTC
TRBJ2-4 | TRBV2 | TRBD1 | - | CASSDRGQGAKNIQYF | TGTGCCAGCAGTGACAGGGGGCAGGGTGCCAAAAACATTCAGTACTTC
TRBJ2-3 | TRBV5-1 | - | - | CASSLQPSWGDTQYF | TGCGCCAGCAGCTTGCAGCCTAGCTGGGGAGATACGCAGTATTTT
TRBJ2-1 | TRBV27 | - | - | CASSLSMVNLATSYNEQFF | TGTGCCAGCAGTTTATCGATGGTTAATCTAGCGACTTCCTACAATGAGCAGTTCTTC